A selection of T cell receptor beta chains follows, all from one sample in a study of blood T cells in healthy people across ages. TCRdb independently ran MiXCR on the 5' RACE reads; one entry per CDR3 protein. The table has approximately 880,000 distinct CDR3 sequences, 45% to 50% seen once. Sequencing input: blood. The receptors were gathered from a man in his thirties or forties in good health. CDR3s include the opening cysteine and the closing phenylalanine or tryptophan. The order of the fields is CDR3 protein, CDR3 DNA, clone size, D gene, V gene, J gene. The D gene is left open where the match is weak. For some rows the clone size is stated as once, few or many, or as a class when expanded; others skip it.

CSASHRGFYEKLFF,TGCAGTGCCTCACACAGGGGTTTTTACGAAAAACTGTTTTTT,few,TRBD1,TRBV20-1,TRBJ1-4
CASSKAGTGIYNEQYF,TGTGCCAGCAGTAAGGCCGGGACAGGGATCTACAATGAGCAGTACTTC,.,TRBD1,TRBV27,TRBJ2-7
CASSQDMVSGYTF,TGTGCCAGCAGCCAAGATATGGTCTCCGGCTACACCTTC,.,.,TRBV4-2,TRBJ1-2
CSVEERLAVSTDTQYF,TGCAGCGTTGAAGAACGACTAGCGGTGTCCACAGATACGCAGTATTTT,many,TRBD2,TRBV29-1,TRBJ2-3
CASSDPGRPDTQYF,TGTGCCAGCAGTGATCCGGGACGGCCAGATACGCAGTATTTT,.,.,TRBV25-1,TRBJ2-3
CASGMGQQNQPQHF,TGTGCCAGCGGAATGGGGCAGCAGAATCAGCCCCAGCATTTT,once,.,TRBV2,TRBJ1-5
CASSFRASGGHLQETQYF,TGTGCCAGCAGTTTTAGGGCTAGCGGGGGACACTTACAAGAGACCCAGTACTTC,many,TRBD2,TRBV12-3/TRBV12-4,TRBJ2-5
CSVLGGAETQYF,TGCAGCGTTTTAGGAGGGGCAGAGACCCAGTACTTC,few,.,TRBV29-1,TRBJ2-5
CASSPRARTDTQYF,TGTGCCAGCTCACCACGGGCTCGCACAGATACGCAGTATTTT,.,.,TRBV18,TRBJ2-3
CASSQDLAASTDTQYF,TGTGCCAGCAGCCAAGATCTAGCGGCTAGCACAGATACGCAGTATTTT,.,TRBD2,TRBV3-1,TRBJ2-3
CASSRASSYNSPLHF,TGTGCCAGCTCACGTGCGAGCTCCTATAATTCACCCCTCCACTTT,.,.,TRBV18,TRBJ1-6
CASSQDLNYGYTF,TGTGCCAGCAGCCAAGATCTCAACTATGGCTACACCTTC,few,.,TRBV14,TRBJ1-2
CASKPPSGGEETQYF,TGTGCCAGCAAGCCTCCTAGCGGGGGGGAAGAGACCCAGTACTTC,few,TRBD2,TRBV7-2,TRBJ2-5
CASSQVSGPSTDTQYF,TGTGCCAGCAGCCAAGTGTCCGGGCCAAGCACAGATACGCAGTATTTT,.,.,TRBV3-1,TRBJ2-3
CASSLEYQTGELFF,TGTGCCAGCAGCTTAGAATACCAAACCGGGGAGCTGTTTTTT,.,.,TRBV7-9,TRBJ2-2
CASSLGTSGGIRETQFF,TGTGCCAGCAGCTTAGGGACTAGCGGGGGAATCAGAGAGACCCAGTTCTTC,.,TRBD2,TRBV7-2,TRBJ2-1
CSAPDGRLAKNIQYF,TGCAGTGCACCGGACGGAAGGCTAGCCAAAAACATTCAGTACTTC,.,.,TRBV20-1,TRBJ2-4
CASSSPTGVGETQYF,TGTGCCAGCAGCTCACCGACAGGGGTGGGAGAGACCCAGTACTTC,.,TRBD1,TRBV12-3/TRBV12-4,TRBJ2-5
CASTWDKTYEQYF,TGCGCCAGCACATGGGACAAGACCTACGAGCAGTACTTC,.,.,TRBV5-1,TRBJ2-7
CASSQGTGSPQYF,TGCGCCAGCAGCCAAGGGACGGGGTCCCCCCAGTACTTC,.,.,TRBV4-3,TRBJ2-7
CASSLHRGEEQFF,TGCGCCAGCAGCTTACACAGGGGGGAAGAGCAGTTCTTC,.,TRBD1,TRBV5-1,TRBJ2-1
CASSVRAGALYNEQFF,TGTGCCAGCAGCGTACGAGCGGGAGCCCTCTACAATGAGCAGTTCTTC,.,TRBD2,TRBV9,TRBJ2-1